Shown below are 19 T cell receptor beta chains from a single sample sequenced in a study of regulatory T cells in long-lasting Graves disease. The TCR beta library used iRepertoire HTBI primers with Arm-PCR amplification of CDR3. Each CDR3 protein is one row after TCRdb ran MiXCR on the multiplex PCR reads. The sample consists of 440,000 or so distinct CDR3 sequences, about a sixth of them appearing once. Time point indicated: newly diagnosed GD, antithyroid drugs for less than 3 months. The authors made the TCR library using RNA they extracted from PBMCs. In addition, the sample was reused for a study of T cells in Graves' hyperthyroidism and ophthalmopathy.

The sequenced sample was peripheral blood mononuclear cells (PBMCs), obtained at new diagnosis, from a patient treated with antithyroid drugs. Receptors were obtained from a woman aged 30 to 39 with Graves disease.

The chain employs TRBV29-1 and TRBJ2-2, with TRBD2 matching over 10 bases. V lost 5 bases, J lost 7 bases, and 10 bases stayed unmatched. CDR1 is SQVTM and CDR2 is ANQGSEA in the germline V gene. The CDR3 is 15 residues long. CDR3 region: CSVYLAGVGGGELFF. The CDR3, as DNA: TGCAGCGTTTATCTAGCGGGAGTTGGGGGCGGGGAGCTGTTTTTT.

The table lists this clonotype with many counts. V and J are TRBV6-5 and TRBJ1-2; D uncertain. The CDR3 length is 15 residues. Germline CDR1 MNHEY, CDR2 SVGAGI. Trimming took off 2 bases at V and 1 base at J, with 11 bases between the two ends. CDR3 coding DNA: TGTGCCAGCAGTTACCGAACACCCAATAACTATGGCTACACCTTC. Protein: CASSYRTPNNYGYTF.

This clonotype was counted at least ten times. J is TRBJ1-5 and V is TRBV20-1; TRBD1 is a possible D gene (5 bases). The CDR3 has 15 amino acids. V was pared by 3 bases and J by 1 base, with 13 bases between. Germline assignment: CDR1 DFQATT and CDR2 SNEGSKA (reference sequence). CDR3 bases: TGCAGTGCTAGCGCTGGGGCGTCGAGCAATCAGCCCCAGCATTTT. It specifies CSASAGASSNQPQHF.

For the CDR3, the DNA is TGTGCCAGCAGCTTAGCCGTGGACTTGTGGAGCAATCAGCCCCAGCATTTT. Translation: CASSLAVDLWSNQPQHF. This chain links TRBV7-9 with TRBJ1-5; the D is unclear. Germline V gene lookup returns CDR1 SEHNR and CDR2 FQNEAQ (reference sequence). V lost 0 bases to trimming and J lost 1 base, with 13 bases between them. CDR3 size: 17 residues.

Many counts were recorded for this clonotype. The chain is built from TRBV24-1 and TRBJ1-1; the D is unclear. Germline values: CDR1 KGHDR, CDR2 SFDVKD. With 9 bases removed from V and 1 base from J, the gap between germline ends came to 5 bases. The CDR3 consists of 11 residues. In DNA form, the CDR3 reads TGTGCCACCCGACAGAACACTGAAGCTTTCTTT. This gives the protein CATRQNTEAFF.

This clonotype has ten or more counts. The chain carries TRBV2 and TRBJ2-7, with TRBD2 matching 7 bases. This CDR3 is 14 amino acids long. Germline CDR1 and CDR2: SNHLY and FYNNEI. The junction had 8 bases not matched to a gene; V was cut back by 9 bases and J by 0 bases. The CDR3 region is CASKLALSSYEQYF. The DNA for the CDR3 is TGTGCCAGTAAACTAGCGCTGAGCTCCTACGAGCAGTACTTC.

The table lists this clonotype with many counts. The rearrangement joins TRBV29-1 to TRBJ1-2; TRBD1 is a possible D gene (5 bases). Germline assignment: CDR1 SQVTM and CDR2 ANQGSEA. Trimming left V 2 bases short and J 5 bases short, with 9 bases between. The CDR3 has 12 amino acids. CDR3 nucleotide sequence: TGCAGCGTTGAAAGAGGGGCGTATGGCTACACCTTC. The encoded protein is CSVERGAYGYTF.

This clonotype came up many times. The V call is TRBV10-3, the J call TRBJ2-3; 10 bases align to TRBD1. This CDR3 region has 14 residues. Germline values: CDR1 ENHRY, CDR2 SYGVKD. V shed 10 bases and J 10 bases; nucleotides not matched to a gene: 14. The CDR3 nucleotides read TGTGCCACGCTCGGGGACAGGGGTGGAAAGGCGCAGTATTTT. This sequence encodes CATLGDRGGKAQYF.

About this clonotype itself: The junction differs from germline at one of its ends, possibly a read error. This rearrangement joins TRBV19 to TRBJ2-7, with 7 bases identical to TRBD1. The CDR3 is made up of 15 amino acids. From germline, CDR1 is LNHDA and CDR2 SQIVND (reference sequence). CDR3 amino acids: CASSLDRDRDYEQYF. The CDR3 nucleotides read TGTGCCAGTAGTCTAGACCGGGACAGAGACTACGAGCAGTACTTC. Supplemented by reference TRBV19 and TRBJ2-7, the full variable domain reads DGGITQSPKYLFRKEGQNVTLSCEQNLNHDAMYWYRQDPGQGLRLIYYSQIVNDFQKGDIAEGYSVSREKKESFPLTVTSAQKNPTAFYLCASSLDRDRDYEQYFGPGTRLTVT.

The sample holds a few counts of this clonotype. This sequence joins TRBV15 and TRBJ2-3; 7 bases map to TRBD2. The germline V gene encodes CDR1 LNHNV and CDR2 YYDKDF (reference sequence). Germline trimming cut 0 bases from V and 2 bases from J; bases unmatched to any gene: 5. This CDR3 has 16 residues. CDR3 nucleotides: TGTGCCACCAGCAGAGATCTAGCGGCTCTCACAGATACGCAGTATTTT. Protein product: CATSRDLAALTDTQYF. Combining the CDR3 with reference TRBV15 and TRBJ2-3 gives the whole variable domain DAMVIQNPRYQVTQFGKPVTLSCSQTLNHNVMYWYQQKSSQAPKLLFHYYDKDFNNEADTPDNFQSRRPNTSFCFLDIRSPGLGDTAMYLCATSRDLAALTDTQYFGPGTRLTVL.

This clonotype was seen ten or more times. This rearrangement joins TRBV7-2 to TRBJ2-2; D remains ambiguous. The CDR3 has 14 amino acids. CDR1 is SGHTA, CDR2 FQGNSA, per germline. V lost 0 bases to trimming and J lost 3 bases, with 5 bases between them. The CDR3 nucleotides are TGTGCCAGCAGCTTAGCGCAAGACACCGGGGAGCTGTTTTTT. Protein: CASSLAQDTGELFF.

This clonotype was counted ten times or more. The genes are TRBV5-1 and TRBJ1-1; 7 bases line up with TRBD1. J gave up 4 bases and V 4 bases, and 10 bases lay outside the gene matches. Germline values: CDR1 SGHRS, CDR2 YFSETQ. The CDR3 has 15 amino acids. The CDR3 loop reads CASSRWDSWTTEAFF. The CDR3 DNA reads as TGCGCCAGCAGCCGATGGGACAGTTGGACCACTGAAGCTTTCTTT.

The gene calls are TRBV28 and TRBJ1-4; weak D call: TRBD1 (6 bases). Trimming shortened V by 5 bases and J by 6 bases, and 13 bases separated the two germline ends. CDR3 size: 14 residues. The germline V gene encodes CDR1 MDHEN and CDR2 SYDVKM. CDR3 in DNA: TGTGCCAGCAGTCTCGGGGGGGCGGATGAAAAACTGTTTTTT. This sequence encodes CASSLGGADEKLFF.

This clonotype was observed at least ten times. DNA of the CDR3: TGTGCCAGCAGCCCATTCAACCGGGAGCAGTACTTC. This codes for CASSPFNREQYF. The rearrangement links TRBV3-1 to TRBJ2-7; unclear D gene. Germline V gives CDR1 LGHDT, CDR2 YNNKEL (reference sequence). V was pared by 4 bases and J by 7 bases, with 11 bases between. The CDR3 extends over 12 amino acids.

This chain connects TRBV4-1 to TRBJ2-1; TRBD2 agrees at 9 bases. The V gene end was trimmed by 4 bases and the J gene end by 6 bases; junction bases not matched to a gene: 7. This CDR3 region has 15 residues. Per germline, CDR1 MGHRA and CDR2 YSYEKL. The DNA for the CDR3 is TGCGCCAGCAGCCTGCGTCTAGCGGGGCTCAATGAGCAGTTCTTC. Encoded protein: CASSLRLAGLNEQFF.

This clonotype was counted at least ten times. This chain links TRBV28 with TRBJ2-1; 12 nucleotides match TRBD2. This CDR3 comprises 12 residues. Trimming at V came to 2 bases and at J to 14 bases, leaving 1 base not matched to a gene. Per germline, CDR1 MDHEN and CDR2 SYDVKM. CDR3 sequence (DNA): TGTGCCAGCAGTTTAAGGACTAGCGGGGAGTTCTTC. This codes for CASSLRTSGEFF.

The chain links TRBV19 to TRBJ2-1, with 8 nucleotides matching TRBD1. This CDR3 comprises 17 residues. J gave up 1 base and V 3 bases, and 8 bases lay outside the gene matches. Germline values: CDR1 LNHDA, CDR2 SQIVND (reference sequence). The CDR3 region is CASSILGTGDSYNEQFF. The CDR3 DNA reads as TGTGCCAGTAGTATTTTGGGGACAGGAGATTCCTACAATGAGCAGTTCTTC.

This clonotype was recorded a few times. V is TRBV7-9 and J is TRBJ2-3; weak D call: TRBD1 (5 bases). Germline CDR1 SEHNR, CDR2 FQNEAQ (reference sequence). The CDR3 sequence is 14 residues long. V was cut by 4 bases and J by 6 bases, with 14 bases left in between. The CDR3 sequence: CASSWLRTTDTQYF. The CDR3 coding sequence is TGTGCCAGCAGCTGGCTACGGACAACTGATACGCAGTATTTT.

The chain carries TRBV29-1 and TRBJ2-2; no clear D. Per germline, CDR1 SQVTM and CDR2 ANQGSEA. Trimming removed 7 bases from V and 2 bases from J, with 8 bases in between. The CDR3 consists of 12 residues. In DNA form, the CDR3 reads TGCAGCGCCCACCGAAACACCGGGGAGCTGTTTTTT. It translates to CSAHRNTGELFF.